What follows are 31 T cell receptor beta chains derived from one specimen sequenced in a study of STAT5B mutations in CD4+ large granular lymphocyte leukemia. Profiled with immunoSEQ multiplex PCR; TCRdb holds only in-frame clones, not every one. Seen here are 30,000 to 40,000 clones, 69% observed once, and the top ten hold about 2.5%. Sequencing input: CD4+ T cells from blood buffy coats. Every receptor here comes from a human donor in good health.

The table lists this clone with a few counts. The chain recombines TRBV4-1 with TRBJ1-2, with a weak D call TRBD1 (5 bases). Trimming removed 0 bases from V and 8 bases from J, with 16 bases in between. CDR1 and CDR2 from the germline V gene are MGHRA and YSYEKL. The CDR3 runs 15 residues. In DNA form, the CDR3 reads TGCGCCAGCAGCCAAGATCAAAACAGGAGGACAGGCTACACCTTC. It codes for CASSQDQNRRTGYTF.

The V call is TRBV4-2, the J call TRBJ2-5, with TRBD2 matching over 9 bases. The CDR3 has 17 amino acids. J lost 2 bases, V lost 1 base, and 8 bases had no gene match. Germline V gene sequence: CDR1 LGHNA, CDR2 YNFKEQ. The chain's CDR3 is CASSQGAAGGLQETQYF. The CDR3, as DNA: TGTGCCAGCAGCCAAGGGGCAGCGGGGGGACTTCAAGAGACCCAGTACTTC.

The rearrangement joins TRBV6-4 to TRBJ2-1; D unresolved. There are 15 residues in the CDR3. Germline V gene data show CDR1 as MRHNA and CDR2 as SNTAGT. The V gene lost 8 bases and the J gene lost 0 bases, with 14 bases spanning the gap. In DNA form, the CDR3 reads TGTGCCAGCGCTAGGGAACAAAGCTCCTACAATGAGCAGTTCTTC. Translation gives CASAREQSSYNEQFF.

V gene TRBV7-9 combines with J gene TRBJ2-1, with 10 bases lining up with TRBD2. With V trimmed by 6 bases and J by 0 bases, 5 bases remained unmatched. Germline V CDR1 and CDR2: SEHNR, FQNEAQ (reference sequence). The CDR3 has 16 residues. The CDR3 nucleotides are TGTGCCAGCAGAGGAGGACTAGCGGCCTCCTACAATGAGCAGTTCTTC. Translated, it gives CASRGGLAASYNEQFF.

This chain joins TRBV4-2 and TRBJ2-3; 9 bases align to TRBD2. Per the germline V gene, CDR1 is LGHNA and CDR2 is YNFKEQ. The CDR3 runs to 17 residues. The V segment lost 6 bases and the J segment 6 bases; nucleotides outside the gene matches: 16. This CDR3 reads CASSPSQGGSGGDTQYF. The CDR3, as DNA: TGTGCCAGCAGTCCCTCACAAGGCGGGAGCGGGGGGGATACGCAGTATTTT.

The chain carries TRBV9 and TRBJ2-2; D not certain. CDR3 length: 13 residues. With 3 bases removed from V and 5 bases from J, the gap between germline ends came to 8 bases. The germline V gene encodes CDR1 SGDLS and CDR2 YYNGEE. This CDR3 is CASSARITGELFF. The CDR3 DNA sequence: TGTGCCAGCAGCGCACGTATAACCGGGGAGCTGTTTTTT.

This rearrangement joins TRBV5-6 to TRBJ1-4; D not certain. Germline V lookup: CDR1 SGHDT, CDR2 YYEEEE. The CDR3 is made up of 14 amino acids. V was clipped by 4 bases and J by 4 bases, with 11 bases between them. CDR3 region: CASSPRRLNEKLFF. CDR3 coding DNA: TGTGCCAGCAGCCCTCGGAGACTTAATGAAAAACTGTTTTTT.

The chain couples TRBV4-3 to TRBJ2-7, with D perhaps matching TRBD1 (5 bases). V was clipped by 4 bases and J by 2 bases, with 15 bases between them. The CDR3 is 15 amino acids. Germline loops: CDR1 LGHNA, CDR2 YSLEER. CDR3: CASSPARGAPYEQYF. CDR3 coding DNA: TGCGCCAGCAGCCCCGCTAGGGGTGCCCCCTACGAGCAGTACTTC.

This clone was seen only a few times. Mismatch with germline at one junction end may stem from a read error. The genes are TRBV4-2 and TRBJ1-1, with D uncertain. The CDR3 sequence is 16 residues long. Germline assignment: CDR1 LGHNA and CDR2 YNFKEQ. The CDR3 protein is CASRQGRGLGNTEAFF. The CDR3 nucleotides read TGTGCCAGCAGGCAAGGGCGAGGTTTAGGGAACACTGAAGCTTTCTTT.

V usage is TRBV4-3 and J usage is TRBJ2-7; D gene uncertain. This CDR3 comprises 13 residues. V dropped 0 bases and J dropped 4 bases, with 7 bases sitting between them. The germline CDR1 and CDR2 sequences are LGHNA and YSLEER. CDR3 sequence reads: CASSQDLGYEQYF. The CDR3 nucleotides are TGCGCCAGCAGCCAAGATCTGGGATACGAGCAGTACTTC.

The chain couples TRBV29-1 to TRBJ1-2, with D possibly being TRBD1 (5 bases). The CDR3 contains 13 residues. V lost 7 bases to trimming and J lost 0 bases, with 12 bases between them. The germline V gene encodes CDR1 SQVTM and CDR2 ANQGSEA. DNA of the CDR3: TGCAGCGGGGGGGACGTAACTAACTATGGCTACACCTTC. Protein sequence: CSGGDVTNYGYTF.

In DNA, the CDR3 is TGCGCCAGCAGCCACGGGTGGGCAGCGATTTTCTACGAGCAGTACTTC. Translation gives CASSHGWAAIFYEQYF. The rearrangement links TRBV4-1 to TRBJ2-7; D is undetermined. Germline V CDR1 and CDR2: MGHRA, YSYEKL. The CDR3 extends over 16 amino acids. Trimming shortened V by 3 bases and J by 3 bases, and 18 bases separated the two germline ends.

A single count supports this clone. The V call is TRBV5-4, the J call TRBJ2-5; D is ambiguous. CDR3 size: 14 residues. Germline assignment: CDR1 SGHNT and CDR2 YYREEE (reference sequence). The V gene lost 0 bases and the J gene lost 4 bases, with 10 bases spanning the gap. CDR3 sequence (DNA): TGTGCCAGCAGCTTGGATGGGTACACAGAGACCCAGTACTTC. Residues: CASSLDGYTETQYF. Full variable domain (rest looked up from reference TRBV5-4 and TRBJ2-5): ETGVTQSPTHLIKTRGQQVTLRCSSQSGHNTVSWYQQALGQGPQFIFQYYREEENGRGNFPPRFSGLQFPNYSSELNVNALELDDSALYLCASSLDGYTETQYFGPGTRLLVL.

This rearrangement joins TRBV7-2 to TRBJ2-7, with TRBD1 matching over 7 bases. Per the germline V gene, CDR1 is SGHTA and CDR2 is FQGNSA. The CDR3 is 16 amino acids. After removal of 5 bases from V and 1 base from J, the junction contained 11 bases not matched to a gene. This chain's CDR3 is CASSPAGGTVSYEQYF. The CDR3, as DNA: TGTGCCAGCAGCCCCGCAGGTGGGACAGTATCCTACGAGCAGTACTTC.

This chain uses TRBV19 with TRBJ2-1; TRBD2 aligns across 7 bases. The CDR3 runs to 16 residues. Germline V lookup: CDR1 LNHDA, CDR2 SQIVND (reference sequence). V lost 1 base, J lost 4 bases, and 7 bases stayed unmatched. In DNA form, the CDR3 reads TGTGCCAGTAGTATAGGGAAGCGGGGATCATACAATGAGCAGTTCTTC. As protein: CASSIGKRGSYNEQFF.

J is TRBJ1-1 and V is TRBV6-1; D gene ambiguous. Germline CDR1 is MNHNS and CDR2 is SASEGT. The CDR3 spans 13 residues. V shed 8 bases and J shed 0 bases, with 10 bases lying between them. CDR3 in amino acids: CASLQPLNTEAFF. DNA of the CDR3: TGTGCCAGCCTACAGCCTCTGAACACTGAAGCTTTCTTT.

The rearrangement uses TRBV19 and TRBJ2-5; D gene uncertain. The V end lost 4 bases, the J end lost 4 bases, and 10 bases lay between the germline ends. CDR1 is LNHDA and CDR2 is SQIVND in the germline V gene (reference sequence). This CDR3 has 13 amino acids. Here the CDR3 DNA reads TGTGCCAGTAGTACCCAATCTGGAGAGACCCAGTACTTC. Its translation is CASSTQSGETQYF.

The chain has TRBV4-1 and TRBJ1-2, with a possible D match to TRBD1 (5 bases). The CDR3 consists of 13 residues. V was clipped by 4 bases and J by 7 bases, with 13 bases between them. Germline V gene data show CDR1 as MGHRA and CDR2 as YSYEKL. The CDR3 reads CASSLEGASGYTF. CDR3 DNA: TGCGCCAGCAGCCTCGAAGGGGCGAGTGGCTACACCTTC.

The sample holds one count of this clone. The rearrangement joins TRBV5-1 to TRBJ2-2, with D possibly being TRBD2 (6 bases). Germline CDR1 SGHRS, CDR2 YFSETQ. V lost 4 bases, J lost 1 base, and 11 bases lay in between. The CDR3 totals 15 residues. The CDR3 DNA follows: TGCGCCAGCAGCCGGGTGGAGGGGAACACCGGGGAGCTGTTTTTT. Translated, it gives CASSRVEGNTGELFF.

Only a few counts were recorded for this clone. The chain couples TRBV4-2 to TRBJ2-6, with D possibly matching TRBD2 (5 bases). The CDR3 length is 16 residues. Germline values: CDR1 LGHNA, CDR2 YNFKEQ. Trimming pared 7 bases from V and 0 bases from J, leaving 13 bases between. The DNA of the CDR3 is TGTGCCAGCACCCCAGCGGTGGACTCTGGGGCCAACGTCCTGACTTTC. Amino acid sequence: CASTPAVDSGANVLTF.

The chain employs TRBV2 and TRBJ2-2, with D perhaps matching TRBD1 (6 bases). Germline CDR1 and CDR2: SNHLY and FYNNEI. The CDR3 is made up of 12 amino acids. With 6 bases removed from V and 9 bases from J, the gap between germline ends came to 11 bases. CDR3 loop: CASSRGGRELFF. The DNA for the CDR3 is TGTGCCAGCAGCAGGGGTGGGCGGGAGCTGTTTTTT. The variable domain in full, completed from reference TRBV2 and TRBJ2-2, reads EPEVTQTPSHQVTQMGQEVILRCVPISNHLYFYWYRQILGQKVEFLVSFYNNEISEKSEIFDDQFSVERPDGSNFTLKIRSTKLEDSAMYFCASSRGGRELFFGEGSRLTVL.

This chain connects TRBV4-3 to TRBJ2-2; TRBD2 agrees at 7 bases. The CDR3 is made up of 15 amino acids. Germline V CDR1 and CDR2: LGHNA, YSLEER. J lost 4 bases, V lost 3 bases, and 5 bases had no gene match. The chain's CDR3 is CASSQWSGVTGELFF. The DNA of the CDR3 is TGCGCCAGCAGCCAGTGGAGCGGGGTCACCGGGGAGCTGTTTTTT.

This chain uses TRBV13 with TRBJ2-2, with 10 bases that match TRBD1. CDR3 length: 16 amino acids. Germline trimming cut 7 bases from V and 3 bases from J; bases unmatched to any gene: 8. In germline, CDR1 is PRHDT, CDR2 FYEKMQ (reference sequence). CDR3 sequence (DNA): TGTGCCAGCAACCTTCATGGGACAGGGGACACCGGGGAGCTGTTTTTT. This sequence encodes CASNLHGTGDTGELFF.

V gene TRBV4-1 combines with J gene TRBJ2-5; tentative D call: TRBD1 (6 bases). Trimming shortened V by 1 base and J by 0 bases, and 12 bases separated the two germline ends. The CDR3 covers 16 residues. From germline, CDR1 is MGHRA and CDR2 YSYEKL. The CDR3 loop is CASSQGGGRYQETQYF. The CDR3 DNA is TGCGCCAGCAGCCAAGGAGGGGGACGGTACCAAGAGACCCAGTACTTC.

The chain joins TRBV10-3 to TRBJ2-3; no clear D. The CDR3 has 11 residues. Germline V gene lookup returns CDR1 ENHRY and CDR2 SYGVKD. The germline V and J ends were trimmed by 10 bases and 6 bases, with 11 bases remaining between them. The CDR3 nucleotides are TGTGCCACACGCACGGAGGATACGCAGTATTTT. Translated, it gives CATRTEDTQYF.

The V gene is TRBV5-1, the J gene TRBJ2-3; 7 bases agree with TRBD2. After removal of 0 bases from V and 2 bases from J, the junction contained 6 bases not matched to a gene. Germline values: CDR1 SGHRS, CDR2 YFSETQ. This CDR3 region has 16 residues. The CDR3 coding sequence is TGCGCCAGCAGCTTGGAGGCGCGGGGGTTCACAGATACGCAGTATTTT. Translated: CASSLEARGFTDTQYF. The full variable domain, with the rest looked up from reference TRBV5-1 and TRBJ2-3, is KAGVTQTPRYLIKTRGQQVTLSCSPISGHRSVSWYQQTPGQGLQFLFEYFSETQRNKGNFPGRFSGRQFSNSRSEMNVSTLELGDSALYLCASSLEARGFTDTQYFGPGTRLTVL.

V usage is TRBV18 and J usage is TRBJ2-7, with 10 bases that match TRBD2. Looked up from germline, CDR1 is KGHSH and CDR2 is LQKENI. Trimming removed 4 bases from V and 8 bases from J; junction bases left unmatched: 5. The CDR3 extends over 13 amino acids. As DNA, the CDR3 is TGTGCCAGCTCACGGCTAGCGGGGGAGAAGCAGTACTTC. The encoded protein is CASSRLAGEKQYF. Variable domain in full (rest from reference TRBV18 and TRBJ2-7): NAGVMQNPRHLVRRRGQEARLRCSPMKGHSHVYWYRQLPEEGLKFMVYLQKENIIDESGMPKERFSAEFPKEGPSILRIQQVVRGDSAAYFCASSRLAGEKQYFGPGTRLTVT.

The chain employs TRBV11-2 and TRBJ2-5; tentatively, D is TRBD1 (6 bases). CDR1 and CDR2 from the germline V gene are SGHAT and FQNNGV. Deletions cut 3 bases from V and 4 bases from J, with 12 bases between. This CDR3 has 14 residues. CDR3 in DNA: TGTGCCAGCAGCTTTCAGGGGCCGTCAGAGACCCAGTACTTC. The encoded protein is CASSFQGPSETQYF.

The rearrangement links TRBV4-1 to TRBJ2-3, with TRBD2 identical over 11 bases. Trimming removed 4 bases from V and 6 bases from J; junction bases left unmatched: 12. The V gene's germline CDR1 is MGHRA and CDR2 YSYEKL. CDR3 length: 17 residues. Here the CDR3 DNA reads TGCGCCAGCAGCCGCAGTCCAGCGGCTAGCGGGGGGGATACGCAGTATTTT. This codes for CASSRSPAASGGDTQYF.

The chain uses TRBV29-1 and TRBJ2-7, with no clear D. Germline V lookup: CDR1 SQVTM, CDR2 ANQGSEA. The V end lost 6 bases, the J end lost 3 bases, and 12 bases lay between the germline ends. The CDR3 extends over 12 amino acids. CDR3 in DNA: TGCAGCGTCCAAGGCGGATACTACGAGCAGTACTTC. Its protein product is CSVQGGYYEQYF.

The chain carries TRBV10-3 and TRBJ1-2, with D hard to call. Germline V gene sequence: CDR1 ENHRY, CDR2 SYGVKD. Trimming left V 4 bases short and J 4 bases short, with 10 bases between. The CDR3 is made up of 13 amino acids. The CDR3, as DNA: TGTGCCATCAGTGTGGGCGAGGCCTATGGCTACACCTTC. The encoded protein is CAISVGEAYGYTF.